The T cell receptor beta chain under discussion was sequenced for a study of early T cells in non-severe SARS-CoV-2 infection. Study background: The input, bulk RNA from unsorted whole blood, was sequenced, and chains were unpaired. Study-wide points: Database matching using VDJdb favored anti-spike CD8 responses, with private and CD4 specificities left missing.

Each cDNA molecule carried a unique molecular identifier. TCRdb ran MiXCR on the 5' RACE reads and lists one entry per CDR3 protein. There are 55,000 to 65,000 distinct CDR3 sequences in the sample; roughly 10% occur only once, and over 8.5% lies in the top ten. This clonotype was counted only a few times. Its antigen is still unknown. V lost 11 bases and J 0 bases, leaving 15 bases between the germline ends. Germline values: CDR1 MNHNS, CDR2 SASEGT. This CDR3 has 14 residues. The sample comprised whole blood. The clonotype originates from an adult who was a healthcare worker with PCR-confirmed SARS-CoV-2 infection or an uninfected control (not recorded which). The chain recombines TRBV6-1 with TRBJ2-3; tentatively, D is TRBD2 (6 bases). CDR3 sequence reads: CASTWEASTDTQYF. The CDR3 DNA reads as TGTGCCTCCACGTGGGAGGCTAGCACAGATACGCAGTATTTT.